The entry below describes one TCR beta chain. The entry originates in a study of OX40 agonist ivuxolimab in advanced cancers. Measured with immunoSEQ multiplex PCR; TCRdb has only the in-frame clones, and not every one. The data contain some 150,000 clones, approximately 94% of them singletons. The CDR3 spans 17 residues. Germline CDR1 reads SGHTS; CDR2 reads YDEGEE. Trimming at V came to 0 bases and at J to 0 bases, leaving 0 bases not matched to a gene. V is TRBV5-8 and J is TRBJ1-6, with TRBD1 matching 10 bases. Sequencing was performed on CD4+ or CD8+ T cells sorted from blood, taken in a trial of the OX40 agonist ivuxolimab. This receptor was identified in an adult with an advanced solid tumor such as melanoma, head and neck, liver or kidney cancer. CDR3 coding DNA: TGTGCCAGCAGCTTGGGGGACAGGGGCTCCTATAATTCACCCCTCCACTTT. It encodes CASSLGDRGSYNSPLHF. Filled out from reference TRBV5-8 and TRBJ1-6, the complete variable domain reads EAGVTQSPTHLIKTRGQQATLRCSPISGHTSVYWYQQALGLGLQFLLWYDEGEERNRGNFPPRFSGRQFPNYSSELNVNALELEDSALYLCASSLGDRGSYNSPLHFGNGTRLTVT.